This T cell receptor (beta chain) derives from a study of cytomegalovirus exposure and HLA in healthy donors. Donors came from a validation cohort of some 110 subjects, distinct from the first 666-subject cohort. The germline V gene has CDR1 LNHDA and CDR2 SQIVND (reference sequence). V was clipped by 9 bases and J by 6 bases; unmatched bases: 10. The CDR3 extends over 15 amino acids. The sample holds a few counts of this clone. The antigen is unknown. Produced via immunoSEQ multiplex PCR; TCRdb's table is partial and in-frame only. There are approximately 190,000 clones in the sample; 84% occur only once, and approximately 7% lies in the top ten. Study results and limitations: For cytomegalovirus status, the classifier reportedly gave diagnoses with high specificity and sensitivity. According to a subsequent analysis, TCR clusters identified in the first cohort showed a tendency to co-occur across the approximately 120 validation repertoires.

This receptor was identified in a man between 18 and 35 years old in good health and CMV-seropositive. The chain carries TRBV19 and TRBJ2-2; 10 positions match TRBD1. What was sequenced was PBMCs. CDR3 bases: TGTGCCAGCAGAACTACCGGGACAGGGGCCGGGGAGCTGTTTTTT. This gives the protein CASRTTGTGAGELFF.